What follows describes a single T cell receptor (beta chain). The target antigen is unknown. The record originates from a study of T cells in Graves' hyperthyroidism and ophthalmopathy. In the study overall: Prior to any treatment, at the point of initial diagnosis, peripheral blood was collected. General study points: Among thyroid clonotypes expanded above 0.001, most also appeared in blood.

CDR1 MNHEY and CDR2 SVGAGI come from the germline V gene. The CDR3 extends over 19 amino acids. The trim removed 0 bases at V and 5 bases at J, leaving 11 bases unmatched. The TCR beta CDR3 regions underwent amplification using RNA transcripts as the source. TCR CDR3 underwent first-round RT-PCR with the HTBI primer set. TCRdb fed the multiplex PCR reads into MiXCR, producing one record per CDR3 protein. The sample lists 550,000 to 600,000 distinct CDR3 sequences, 15% to 20% occurring once. This chain joins TRBV6-5 and TRBJ1-6, with 9 bases identical to TRBD1. This clonotype was obtained from a woman in her late teens or twenties with Graves' hyperthyroidism. Sequenced input: blood. CDR3 region: CASSYSKGTGSLHNSPLHF. DNA for the CDR3: TGTGCCAGCAGTTACTCGAAGGGGACAGGGAGTCTCCATAATTCACCCCTCCACTTT.